Listed below are T cell receptor beta chains from one sample, sequenced in a study of T cell clones after liver transplantation. Measured with immunoSEQ multiplex PCR; TCRdb has only the in-frame clones, and not every one. The table shows over 70,000 clones, with roughly 80% occurring only once. Sequencing used CD4+ T cells from blood, obtained 12 months after liver transplant. All receptors come from a human patient who received a liver transplant. Some T cells may be supplied by the graft donor. Each CDR3 is given with its conserved first and last residue. The order of the fields is J gene, CDR3 length, clone size, D gene, V gene, CDR3 DNA, CDR3 protein. The D gene is left open where the match is weak. A clone size is listed for some rows: how often the clone was seen (once, few, many), or a class if it is expanded.

>TRBJ2-1|16|NA|TRBD2|TRBV15
TGTGCCACCGTCCCGGGAGGGGGGCCCTCCTACAATGAGCAGTTCTTC
CATVPGGGPSYNEQFF
>TRBJ2-7|16|NA|NA|TRBV27
TGTGCCAGCAGGCCGAGTACAGGGACAAACACCTACGAGCAGTACTTC
CASRPSTGTNTYEQYF
>TRBJ2-2|16|NA|NA|TRBV7-9
TGTGCCAGCAGCCTCGGGACTGGCCCGAACACCGGGGAGCTGTTTTTT
CASSLGTGPNTGELFF
>TRBJ2-5|15|NA|TRBD2|TRBV11-1
TGTGCCAGCAGCCAAGGACTAGCGGGAGGAAAGACCCAGTACTTC
CASSQGLAGGKTQYF
>TRBJ2-3|17|NA|TRBD2|TRBV5-1
TGCGCCAGCAGCTTGGAACCTAGCGGGCTTAGCACAGATACGCAGTATTTT
CASSLEPSGLSTDTQYF
>TRBJ2-7|13|once|NA|TRBV28
TGTGCCAGCAGTACCGGGGGCACCTACGAGCAGTACTTC
CASSTGGTYEQYF
>TRBJ2-3|16|NA|TRBD2|TRBV19
TGTGCCAGTAGTCCCTGGACTAGCGGGAGCACAGATACGCAGTATTTT
CASSPWTSGSTDTQYF
>TRBJ2-3|16|NA|TRBD2|TRBV5-1
TGCGCCAGCAGCCTACTAGCGGGAGGGCAAATAGATACGCAGTATTTT
CASSLLAGGQIDTQYF
>TRBJ2-7|13|once|NA|TRBV4-2
TGTGCCAGCAGCCGCCCCGCCGGTTACGAGCAGTACTTC
CASSRPAGYEQYF
>TRBJ2-2|17|NA|TRBD2|TRBV6-1
TGTGCCAGCAGTGAAGTGGTCGGGAGGGCCGGGGACGGGGAGCTGTTTTTT
CASSEVVGRAGDGELFF
>TRBJ2-1|16|NA|TRBD2|TRBV14
TGTGCCAGCAGCCGACTAGCGGGAGCTGAATCGGACGAGCAGTTCTTC
CASSRLAGAESDEQFF
>TRBJ2-3|20|NA|NA|TRBV13
TGTGCCAGCAGCTTAGAAAGCTGGGAAACGACAGGATCGAACACAGATACGCAGTATTTT
CASSLESWETTGSNTDTQYF
>TRBJ2-5|15|NA|NA|TRBV18
TGTGCCAGCTCACCACCTGGAGGGGGCAAGGGGACCCAGTACTTC
CASSPPGGGKGTQYF
>TRBJ1-1|14|NA|NA|TRBV9
TGTGCCAGCAGCCCTCGGACAGCAAACACTGAAGCTTTCTTT
CASSPRTANTEAFF
>TRBJ1-3|14|NA|NA|TRBV30
TGTGCCTGGACCCCCAGTTACTCTGGAAACACCATATATTTT
CAWTPSYSGNTIYF
>TRBJ1-5|13|NA|NA|TRBV5-6
TGTGCCAGCAGCTTATTAGGTAATCAGCCCCAGCATTTT
CASSLLGNQPQHF
>TRBJ2-3|17|NA|NA|TRBV15
TGTGCCACCAGCAGAGATAGGACCCCGGGTCGGGTAGATACGCAGTATTTT
CATSRDRTPGRVDTQYF
>TRBJ2-3|16|NA|NA|TRBV18
TGTGCCAGCTCACCACCTGTCGTATTTCGCACAGATACGCAGTATTTT
CASSPPVVFRTDTQYF
>TRBJ2-3|13|NA|NA|TRBV5-1
TGCGCCAGCAGCTTGGGGGCAACAGATACGCAGTATTTT
CASSLGATDTQYF
>TRBJ2-1|11|NA|NA|TRBV28
TGTGCCAGCAGTACCACTAGAGAGCAGTTCTTC
CASSTTREQFF
>TRBJ1-1|13|NA|NA|TRBV28
TGTGCCAGCAGTTTATCCGGCACCACTGAAGCTTTCTTT
CASSLSGTTEAFF
>TRBJ2-3|15|NA|NA|TRBV18
TGTGCCAGCTCACCTCCGGGACTCAACACAGATACGCAGTATTTT
CASSPPGLNTDTQYF
>TRBJ1-3|20|NA|NA|TRBV21-1
TGTGCCAGCAGCAAACCCAGCCCTAAAAAGACAGACAACTCTGGAAACACCATATATTTT
CASSKPSPKKTDNSGNTIYF
>TRBJ2-3|18|NA|TRBD2|TRBV7-8
TGTGCCAGCAGCTTTAGAGCCCGAGCGGGAGGTGGCACAGATACGCAGTATTTT
CASSFRARAGGGTDTQYF
>TRBJ1-3|14|few|NA|TRBV7-8
TGTGCCAGCAGCTTAGCAGGGTCTGGAAACACCATATATTTT
CASSLAGSGNTIYF
>TRBJ2-1|15|NA|NA|TRBV7-9
TGTGCCAGCAGCTCCTACTTCTTTCGGAGGGATGAGCAGTTCTTC
CASSSYFFRRDEQFF
>TRBJ2-7|14|NA|NA|TRBV27
TGTGCCAGCAGCCCTAGGCTAGCCGTCTACGAGCAGTACTTC
CASSPRLAVYEQYF
>TRBJ2-7|13|NA|TRBD1|TRBV2
TGTGCCAGCAGTGGGACAGGGGGCTACGAGCAGTACTTC
CASSGTGGYEQYF
>TRBJ1-5|15|NA|NA|TRBV23-1
TGCGCCAGCAGTCAGCGGCGGCAGGGCAATCAGCCCCAGCATTTT
CASSQRRQGNQPQHF
>TRBJ1-4|15|NA|NA|TRBV18
TGTGCCAGCTCACCAAATCCAGGGGAAAATGAAAAACTGTTTTTT
CASSPNPGENEKLFF
>TRBJ1-4|13|NA|TRBD1|TRBV28
TGTGCCAGCGGCGGGACAGGGGTTGAAAAACTGTTTTTT
CASGGTGVEKLFF
>TRBJ1-5|18|NA|TRBD1|TRBV2
TGTGCCAGCAGTGAAGCGAAGATCGCAGGGGGGTTCAATCAGCCCCAGCATTTT
CASSEAKIAGGFNQPQHF
>TRBJ2-1|14|NA|NA|TRBV2
TGTGCCAGCAAGGGCCCCTGGAGGGGGCTGGAGCAGTTCTTC
CASKGPWRGLEQFF
>TRBJ1-3|17|NA|TRBD1|TRBV27
TGTGCCAGCAGTTCCTTGAACAGGGGAGCTGCGGGGAACACCATATATTTT
CASSSLNRGAAGNTIYF
>TRBJ1-1|15|NA|TRBD1|TRBV11-2
TGTGCCAGCAGCTTGCCCAGGGGGCGCGGGACTGAAGCTTTCTTT
CASSLPRGRGTEAFF
>TRBJ2-1|15|NA|TRBD2|TRBV6-1
TGTGCCAGCAGTGAAAGGACTAGCGGTAGATGGGAGCAGTTCTTC
CASSERTSGRWEQFF
>TRBJ1-4|13|NA|NA|TRBV9
TGTGCCAGCAGTAGGGCAACTAATGAAAAACTGTTTTTT
CASSRATNEKLFF
>TRBJ2-7|15|NA|TRBD1|TRBV18
TGTGCCAGCTCACCACCATGGGGCAGGGGGTATGAGCAGTACTTC
CASSPPWGRGYEQYF
>TRBJ2-3|14|NA|NA|TRBV5-8
TGTGCCAGCAGCTTGGACATTAGCACAGATACGCAGTATTTT
CASSLDISTDTQYF
>TRBJ2-3|15|NA|TRBD1|TRBV2
TGTGCCAGCAGTAGACAGGGCGGAAGCACAGATACGCAGTATTTT
CASSRQGGSTDTQYF
>TRBJ1-5|15|NA|TRBD1|TRBV10-2
TGCGCCAGCAGGGATACAACAGGGGCAGATCAGCCCCAGCATTTT
CASRDTTGADQPQHF
>TRBJ2-2|13|once|NA|TRBV6-5
TGTGCCAGCAGACCCGGGCGTTCCGGGGAGCTGTTTTTT
CASRPGRSGELFF
>TRBJ2-7|14|NA|NA|TRBV6-5
TGTGCCAGCAGTTACTTGGCCGGGGTATCCGAGCAGTACTTC
CASSYLAGVSEQYF
>TRBJ2-7|15|few|TRBD2|TRBV2
TGTGCCAGCAGTGAAGGACTAGCGGGAGAAAGCGAGCAGTACTTC
CASSEGLAGESEQYF
>TRBJ1-1|15|few|NA|TRBV6-5
TGTGCCAGCAGTTACAGCTGGACAGAGGACACTGAAGCTTTCTTT
CASSYSWTEDTEAFF
>TRBJ2-7|15|NA|TRBD1|TRBV27
TGTGCCAGCAGTAGAACAGGGGGCGAGGATTACGAGCAGTACTTC
CASSRTGGEDYEQYF
>TRBJ1-2|13|NA|NA|TRBV28
TGTGCCAGCAGTCTGGACAACAACTATGGCTACACCTTC
CASSLDNNYGYTF
>TRBJ2-7|15|NA|TRBD2|TRBV2
TGTGCCAGCAGTCCCACCCTAGCGGGAGGGTACGAGCAGTACTTC
CASSPTLAGGYEQYF
>TRBJ2-1|14|NA|NA|TRBV25-1
TGTGCCAGCAGTGAATGGGTCTCCTACAATGAGCAGTTCTTC
CASSEWVSYNEQFF
>TRBJ1-2|17|NA|TRBD1|TRBV6-1
TGTGCCAGCAGTGAAGGGGGACAGGGGGAATTTGACTATGGCTACACCTTC
CASSEGGQGEFDYGYTF
>TRBJ2-6|18|NA|NA|TRBV15
TGTGCCACCAGCAGAGATCCTAGCAGGGGGGACGGGGCCAACGTCCTGACTTTC
CATSRDPSRGDGANVLTF
>TRBJ2-7|13|few|NA|TRBV6-5
TGTGCCAGCAGTTACTCGGGGGGCGGCGAGCAGTACTTC
CASSYSGGGEQYF
>TRBJ2-1|18|NA|NA|TRBV19
TGTGCCAGTAGTTTCCCAGAGGGGCGGCCGAGCTCCTACAATGAGCAGTTCTTC
CASSFPEGRPSSYNEQFF
>TRBJ1-1|11|NA|NA|TRBV20-1
TGCAGTGCTAGTTCCAACACTGAAGCTTTCTTT
CSASSNTEAFF